The 5 T cell receptor beta chains reported below all come from one sample, sequenced in a study of blood T cell repertoires in COVID-19. The data were produced by immunoSEQ multiplex PCR, yet TCRdb's version contains in-frame clones alone and is incomplete. The data hold about 49,000 clones, with roughly 89% observed a single time. Input material: peripheral blood. Receptors were obtained from a man at least 80 years old with acute or convalescent COVID-19.

A few counts support this clone. V and J are TRBV19 and TRBJ1-5, with 9 bases lining up with TRBD1. CDR3 length: 14 amino acids. After removal of 4 bases from V and 5 bases from J, the junction contained 3 bases not matched to a gene. The germline V gene has CDR1 LNHDA and CDR2 SQIVND (reference sequence). The CDR3 loop is CASSRDRADQPQHF. The CDR3 bases are TGTGCCAGTAGTAGGGACAGGGCTGATCAGCCCCAGCATTTT.

The chain has TRBV19 and TRBJ2-1, with 15 bases identical to TRBD2. Germline loops: CDR1 LNHDA, CDR2 SQIVND (reference sequence). CDR3 size: 18 residues. The V gene end was trimmed by 6 bases and the J gene end by 4 bases; junction bases not matched to a gene: 10. The DNA for the CDR3 is TGTGCCAGTAGCGACCCGGGGACTAGCGGGGGGCCGTACAATGAGCAGTTCTTC. Amino acids: CASSDPGTSGGPYNEQFF.

V usage is TRBV5-1 and J usage is TRBJ1-2; TRBD1 agrees at 8 bases. This CDR3 is 15 amino acids long. V was clipped by 3 bases and J by 4 bases; unmatched bases: 8. The germline CDR1 and CDR2 sequences are SGHRS and YFSETQ. CDR3 protein: CASSYGQGLSYGYTF. The CDR3 DNA is TGCGCCAGCAGCTACGGACAGGGCCTTTCCTATGGCTACACCTTC.

V is TRBV6-5 and J is TRBJ1-1, with D perhaps TRBD1 (6 bases). The germline V gene has CDR1 MNHEY and CDR2 SVGAGI. The CDR3 runs 13 residues. Trimming pared 6 bases from V and 3 bases from J, leaving 11 bases between. The CDR3 DNA reads as TGTGCCAGCAGACTGAACAGGGACACTGAAGCTTTCTTT. Residues: CASRLNRDTEAFF.

The chain joins TRBV7-2 to TRBJ2-7; 7 bases agree with TRBD1. CDR1 is SGHTA and CDR2 is FQGNSA in the germline V gene. The CDR3 consists of 13 residues. J gave up 5 bases and V 3 bases, and 4 bases lay outside the gene matches. CDR3 residues: CASSFGTVNEQYF. The CDR3, as DNA: TGTGCCAGCAGCTTTGGGACAGTCAACGAGCAGTACTTC.